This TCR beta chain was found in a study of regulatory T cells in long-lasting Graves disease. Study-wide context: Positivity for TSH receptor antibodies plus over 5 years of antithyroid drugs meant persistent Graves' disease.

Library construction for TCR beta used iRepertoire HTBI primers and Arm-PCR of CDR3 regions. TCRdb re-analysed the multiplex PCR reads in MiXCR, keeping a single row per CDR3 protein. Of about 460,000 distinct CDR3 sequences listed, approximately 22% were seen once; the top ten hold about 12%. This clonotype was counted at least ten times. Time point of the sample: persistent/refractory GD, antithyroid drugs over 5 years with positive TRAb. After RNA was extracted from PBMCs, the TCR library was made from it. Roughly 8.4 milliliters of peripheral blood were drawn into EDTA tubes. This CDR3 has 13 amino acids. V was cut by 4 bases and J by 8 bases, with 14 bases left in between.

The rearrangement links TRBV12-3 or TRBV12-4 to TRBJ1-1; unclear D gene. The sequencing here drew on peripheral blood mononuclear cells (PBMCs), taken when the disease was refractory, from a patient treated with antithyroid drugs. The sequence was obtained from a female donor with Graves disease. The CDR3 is CASSSDPGLEAFF. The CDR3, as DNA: TGTGCCAGCAGTTCCGATCCGGGATTGGAAGCTTTCTTT.